Below are 18 T cell receptor beta chains sequenced from a single sample in a study of blood T cell repertoires in COVID-19. Clones were sequenced by immunoSEQ multiplex PCR, and TCRdb holds only the in-frame ones, with some missing. Of roughly 82,000 clones in the sample, less than 95% are singletons; the top ten hold 0.8% to 1.3%. The sample consisted of peripheral blood. The receptors stem from a woman aged 45 to 65 in a cohort sampled during active COVID-19.

V and J are TRBV7-2 and TRBJ2-7, with TRBD2 matching over 10 bases. The CDR3 is made up of 15 amino acids. V was clipped by 4 bases and J by 5 bases; unmatched bases: 8. CDR1 is SGHTA, CDR2 FQGNSA, per germline. The CDR3 DNA follows: TGTGCCAGCAGCTACAGCGGGAGGGCCGGAGACGAGCAGTACTTC. This codes for CASSYSGRAGDEQYF. The full variable domain, with the rest looked up from reference TRBV7-2 and TRBJ2-7, is GAGVSQSPSNKVTEKGKDVELRCDPISGHTALYWYRQSLGQGLEFLIYFQGNSAPDKSGLPSDRFSAERTGGSVSTLTIQRTQQEDSAVYLCASSYSGRAGDEQYFGPGTRLTVT.

CDR3 sequence (DNA): TGTGCCAGCCGAGACAACCCACCCAGGGGGGCCTATGGCTACACCTTC. This codes for CASRDNPPRGAYGYTF. V usage is TRBV27 and J usage is TRBJ1-2; TRBD1 aligns across 7 bases. The V and J ends lost 8 bases and 4 bases, in that order; junction bases with no gene match: 16. Looked up from germline, CDR1 is MNHEY and CDR2 is SMNVEV (reference sequence). This CDR3 is 16 amino acids long.

The V call is TRBV3-1 (or the pseudogene TRBV3-2), the J call TRBJ2-1; 14 bases map to TRBD2. CDR1 and CDR2 from the germline V gene are LGHDT and YNNKEL (reference sequence). The CDR3 totals 19 residues. The V segment lost 3 bases and the J segment 2 bases; nucleotides outside the gene matches: 9. Here the CDR3 reads CASSQGLAGAQLPYNEQFF. The CDR3 nucleotides are TGTGCCAGCAGCCAGGGACTAGCGGGAGCCCAACTTCCCTACAATGAGCAGTTCTTC.

This clone occurred a few times. The V and J genes are TRBV6-5 and TRBJ1-1; a possible D gene is TRBD1 (5 bases). The germline gives CDR1 MNHEY, CDR2 SVGAGI. This CDR3 comprises 15 residues. The germline V and J ends were trimmed by 0 bases and 1 base, with 9 bases remaining between them. CDR3 DNA sequence: TGTGCCAGCAGTTACTCTGGACAAAAGAACACTGAAGCTTTCTTT. Translated: CASSYSGQKNTEAFF.

V and J are TRBV24-1 and TRBJ1-4; 10 bases match TRBD1. The V gene's germline CDR1 is KGHDR and CDR2 SFDVKD. The CDR3 sequence is 18 residues long. V lost 5 bases and J lost 2; bases outside the gene matches: 10. The CDR3 sequence is CATSGGQGTSSTNEKLFF. The CDR3 coding sequence is TGTGCCACCAGTGGGGGACAGGGGACCTCTTCCACTAATGAAAAACTGTTTTTT.

The CDR3 nucleotides are TGTGCCTGGAGTGGAATAGCGGGGGGCCGTGAGCAGTTCTTC. Translating gives CAWSGIAGGREQFF. The V gene is TRBV30, the J gene TRBJ2-1, with 10 bases matching TRBD2. CDR3 length equals 14 residues. The V gene end was trimmed by 1 base and the J gene end by 9 bases; junction bases not matched to a gene: 6. Germline values: CDR1 GTSNPN, CDR2 SVGIG (reference sequence). The whole variable domain, filled in from reference TRBV30 and TRBJ2-1, reads SQTIHQWPATLVQPVGSPLSLECTVEGTSNPNLYWYRQAAGRGLQLLFYSVGIGQISSEVPQNLSASRPQDRQFILSSKKLLLSDSGFYLCAWSGIAGGREQFFGPGTRLTVL.

V is TRBV12-3 or TRBV12-4 and J is TRBJ1-1, with D unresolved. The CDR3 runs to 13 residues. V lost 5 bases, J lost 3 bases, and 10 bases lay in between. CDR3 residues: CASSPEVYTEAFF. As DNA, the CDR3 is TGTGCCAGCAGTCCGGAGGTGTACACTGAAGCTTTCTTT.

The chain couples TRBV18 to TRBJ2-3; tentatively, D is TRBD2 (5 bases). The CDR3 is 17 residues long. V lost 6 bases and J 2 bases, leaving 21 bases between the germline ends. Germline V gene lookup returns CDR1 KGHSH and CDR2 LQKENI. The CDR3 region is CASSRESDGEFTDTQYF. The CDR3 nucleotides read TGTGCCAGCTCCCGCGAAAGCGATGGGGAGTTCACAGATACGCAGTATTTT.

This clone was detected only once. The DNA of the CDR3 is TGTGCCAGTAGTATCCCGGGACTAGCGGCCTGGAATGAGCAGTTCTTC. It translates to CASSIPGLAAWNEQFF. V and J are TRBV19 and TRBJ2-1; 11 bases agree with TRBD2. Unmatched junction bases numbered 8, after V lost 3 bases and J lost 7 bases. Germline V gives CDR1 LNHDA, CDR2 SQIVND (reference sequence). This CDR3 region has 16 residues.

This clone was detected once. V is TRBV5-1 and J is TRBJ2-3, with 8 bases that match TRBD2. After removal of 4 bases from V and 2 bases from J, the junction contained 3 bases not matched to a gene. This CDR3 has 14 residues. Germline assignment: CDR1 SGHRS and CDR2 YFSETQ. Written as DNA, the CDR3 is TGCGCCAGCAGCCTAGCGGGCTACACAGATACGCAGTATTTT. Translating it yields CASSLAGYTDTQYF. The full variable domain, its missing parts supplied by reference TRBV5-1 and TRBJ2-3, is KAGVTQTPRYLIKTRGQQVTLSCSPISGHRSVSWYQQTPGQGLQFLFEYFSETQRNKGNFPGRFSGRQFSNSRSEMNVSTLELGDSALYLCASSLAGYTDTQYFGPGTRLTVL.

The chain uses TRBV2 and TRBJ1-1, with 8 positions matching TRBD1. V shed 6 bases and J 4 bases; nucleotides not matched to a gene: 7. The germline gives CDR1 SNHLY, CDR2 FYNNEI. This CDR3 is 14 amino acids long. CDR3 bases: TGTGCCAGCAGGGGGGCAGGGGGCGGCACTGAAGCTTTCTTT. This encodes CASRGAGGGTEAFF.

This chain links TRBV28 with TRBJ2-3, with 8 bases lining up with TRBD1. V was pared by 7 bases and J by 3 bases, with 9 bases of the junction left unmatched. In germline, CDR1 is MDHEN, CDR2 SYDVKM. The CDR3 totals 15 residues. The chain's CDR3 is CASIPRTGRTDTQYF. CDR3 nucleotide sequence: TGTGCCAGCATCCCCCGGACAGGGAGGACAGATACGCAGTATTTT.

This sequence joins TRBV2 and TRBJ2-1, with TRBD2 matching over 13 bases. This CDR3 has 15 residues. The J segment lost 6 bases and the V segment lost 10 bases, leaving 9 bases of the junction unmatched. Germline assignment: CDR1 SNHLY and CDR2 FYNNEI. As DNA, the CDR3 is TGTGCCACCTACGGACTAGCGGGAGTCGCCAATGAGCAGTTCTTC. Its translation: CATYGLAGVANEQFF.

The J gene is TRBJ1-1, the V gene TRBV5-1, with D possibly TRBD1 on 6 matching bases. Germline CDR1 SGHRS, CDR2 YFSETQ. This CDR3 contains 15 residues. The germline V and J ends were trimmed by 4 bases and 2 bases, with 15 bases remaining between them. This chain's CDR3 is CASSGLDSSNTEAFF. CDR3 nucleotide sequence: TGCGCCAGCAGCGGTCTGGACAGCTCTAACACTGAAGCTTTCTTT. The variable domain in full, completed from reference TRBV5-1 and TRBJ1-1, reads KAGVTQTPRYLIKTRGQQVTLSCSPISGHRSVSWYQQTPGQGLQFLFEYFSETQRNKGNFPGRFSGRQFSNSRSEMNVSTLELGDSALYLCASSGLDSSNTEAFFGQGTRLTVV.

This CDR3 reads CASGGEGPPQPQHF. The CDR3 nucleotides are TGTGCCAGTGGGGGGGAGGGCCCCCCTCAGCCCCAGCATTTT. This chain connects TRBV2 to TRBJ1-5, with D perhaps matching TRBD1 (5 bases). Germline V gene sequence: CDR1 SNHLY, CDR2 FYNNEI. Trimming took off 9 bases at V and 6 bases at J, with 18 bases between the two ends. The CDR3 runs 14 residues.

For the CDR3, the DNA is TGTGCCAGCAGTTACAATTCCGGGAGTCGGGATGAGCAGTTCTTC. It yields the protein CASSYNSGSRDEQFF. The V and J genes are TRBV6-2 or TRBV6-3 and TRBJ2-1, with a possible D match to TRBD2 (6 bases). Trimming stripped 2 bases from V and 8 bases from J, with 16 bases between. Germline V gene lookup returns CDR1 MNHEY and CDR2 SVGEGT. The CDR3 is 15 amino acids.

This clone was observed a single time. The CDR3 region is CASSEQGLGVYGYTF. The CDR3, as DNA: TGTGCCAGCAGTGAACAGGGCCTAGGAGTCTATGGCTACACCTTC. J is TRBJ1-2 and V is TRBV6-1; D is possibly TRBD1 (5 bases). The germline V gene has CDR1 MNHNS and CDR2 SASEGT. V was shortened by 2 bases and J by 4 bases, with 14 bases between the two germline ends. The length of the CDR3 is 15 residues.

This chain joins TRBV10-2 and TRBJ2-7; 12 nucleotides line up with TRBD1. Germline CDR1 WSHSY, CDR2 SAAADI. The CDR3 sequence is 17 residues long. The trim removed 5 bases at V and 5 bases at J, leaving 13 bases unmatched. The CDR3 bases are TGCGCCAGCAGTTCCGGGACAGGGGGCGGTCTAGGGGACGAGCAGTACTTC. Translated, it gives CASSSGTGGGLGDEQYF.